Described below is a single T cell receptor (beta chain) sequence and its context. The sample originates from a study of OX40 agonist ivuxolimab in advanced cancers. Overall study context: Patients got intravenous ivuxolimab at 0.01 to 10 mg/kg every 2 weeks.

V lost 4 bases and J lost 3; bases outside the gene matches: 5. The germline V gene encodes CDR1 SGHNT and CDR2 YYREEE (reference sequence). The CDR3 is 14 residues long. The assay was immunoSEQ multiplex PCR, and TCRdb's table has in-frame clones only and misses some. Of about 110,000 clones in the sample, more than 85% were seen once. The chain carries TRBV5-4 and TRBJ2-7, with TRBD1 matching over 9 bases. The clonotype comes from an adult with an advanced solid tumor such as melanoma, head and neck, liver or kidney cancer. Sample: CD4+ or CD8+ T cells sorted from blood, taken in a trial of the OX40 agonist ivuxolimab. Here the CDR3 DNA reads TGTGCCAGCAGCCCAGGGACAGGGTACTACGAGCAGTACTTC. Protein sequence: CASSPGTGYYEQYF. The whole variable domain, filled in from reference TRBV5-4 and TRBJ2-7, reads ETGVTQSPTHLIKTRGQQVTLRCSSQSGHNTVSWYQQALGQGPQFIFQYYREEENGRGNFPPRFSGLQFPNYSSELNVNALELDDSALYLCASSPGTGYYEQYFGPGTRLTVT.